This T cell receptor (beta chain) was sequenced for a study of shared clonotypes between healthy human individuals. Turning to the study itself: The plates for each donor numbered three CD4 naive, three CD4 memory, two CD8 naive and one CD8 memory. Study-level findings and limits: Non-shared clonotypes displayed generation probabilities falling below those of clonotypes present in all four donors. The sharing of 4.5% to 6.5% of naive CD4 clonotypes was seen across a few donors.

Points on this clone: Its antigen is unidentified. Just one base apart from a much larger clone, this may be a read error. This CDR3 is also generated by other DNA sequences in the sample.

Clones were sequenced by immunoSEQ multiplex PCR, and TCRdb holds only the in-frame ones, with some missing. The sample gives roughly 640,000 clones, roughly 70% of which show up once; about 1.7% is in the top ten. Negatively enriched CD4+ T cells were divided by CD45RA into naive and memory. CDR3 length equals 11 residues. Germline V lookup: CDR1 MDHEN, CDR2 SYDVKM. The chain couples TRBV28 to TRBJ2-5; D is unresolved. The J call may be wrong; the DNA end is better matched by TRBJ2-7. The receptor was isolated from a woman aged 25 to 39 in good health. Sequences were obtained from memory CD4+ T cells sorted from blood. Subset given: CD45RA-negative fraction. The CDR3 nucleotides are TGTGCCAGCAGTTTATACTACGAGCAGTACTTC. It translates to CASSLYYEQYF.